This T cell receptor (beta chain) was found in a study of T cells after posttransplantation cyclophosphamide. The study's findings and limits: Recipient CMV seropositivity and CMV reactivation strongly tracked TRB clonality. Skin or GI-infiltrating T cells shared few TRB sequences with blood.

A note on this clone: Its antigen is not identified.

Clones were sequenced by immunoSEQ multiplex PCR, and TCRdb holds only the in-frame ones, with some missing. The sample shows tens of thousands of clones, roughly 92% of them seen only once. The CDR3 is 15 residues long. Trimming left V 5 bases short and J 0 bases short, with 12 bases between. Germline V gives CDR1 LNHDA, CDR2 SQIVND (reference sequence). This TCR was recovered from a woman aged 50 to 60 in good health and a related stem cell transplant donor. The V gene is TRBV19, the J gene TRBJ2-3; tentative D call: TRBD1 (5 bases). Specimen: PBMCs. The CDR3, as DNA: TGTGCCAGTAGTTCATTGGACACTAGCACAGATACGCAGTATTTT. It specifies CASSSLDTSTDTQYF.